This T cell receptor (beta chain) came from a study of identical twins. This CDR3 is built from 11 residues. In germline, CDR1 is SNHLY, CDR2 FYNNEI. Whole-study results and caveats: Insertions ran lower in abundant cord blood beta clonotypes, though not in memory repertoires. A cross-sectional statistical analysis, not follow-up of the same donors, supported the conclusions.

This clonotype was counted a few times. What it binds is not known. At one end the junction does not follow the germline gene, possibly because of a read error. Everyone who donated was a healthy Caucasian. Unique molecular identifiers were present on the cDNA, and a universal primer site came from template switching. TCRdb redid the calling of the 5' RACE reads with MiXCR, one entry per CDR3 protein. The repertoire has more than 400,000 distinct CDR3 sequences, over 12% of them found once; the top ten carry less than 0.5%. The sample was also reused in another study, on yellow fever vaccine responses in identical twins.

The sequenced sample was CD4+ T cells sorted from blood. The receptor was isolated from a woman younger than 35 in good health. The chain is built from TRBV2 and TRBJ2-1; D is unresolved. The CDR3 DNA is TGTGCCAGCAGTGACTTTCGGAGAAGGGCCTTC. It encodes CASSDFRRRAF.